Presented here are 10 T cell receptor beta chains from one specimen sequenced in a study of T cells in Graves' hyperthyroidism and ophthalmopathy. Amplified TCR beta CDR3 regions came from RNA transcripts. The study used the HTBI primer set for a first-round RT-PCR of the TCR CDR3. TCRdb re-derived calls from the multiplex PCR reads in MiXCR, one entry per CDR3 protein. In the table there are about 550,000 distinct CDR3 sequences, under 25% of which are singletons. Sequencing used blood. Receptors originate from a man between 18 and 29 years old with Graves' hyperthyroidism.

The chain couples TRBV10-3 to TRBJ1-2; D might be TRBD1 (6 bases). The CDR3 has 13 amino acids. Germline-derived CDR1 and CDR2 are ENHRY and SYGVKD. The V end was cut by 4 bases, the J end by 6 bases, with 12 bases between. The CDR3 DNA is TGTGCCATCAGTGTAGGACAGCACGATGGCTACACCTTC. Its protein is CAISVGQHDGYTF.

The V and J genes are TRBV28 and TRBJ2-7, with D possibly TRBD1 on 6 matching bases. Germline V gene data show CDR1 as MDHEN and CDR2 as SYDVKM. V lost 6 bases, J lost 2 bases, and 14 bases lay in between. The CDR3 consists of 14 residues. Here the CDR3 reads CASSRDRLPYEQYF. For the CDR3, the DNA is TGTGCCAGCAGCCGTGACAGGTTGCCCTACGAGCAGTACTTC.

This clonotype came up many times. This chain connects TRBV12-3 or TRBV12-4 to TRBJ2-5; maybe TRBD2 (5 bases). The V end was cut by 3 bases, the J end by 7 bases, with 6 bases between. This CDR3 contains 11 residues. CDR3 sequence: CASSFEGTQYF. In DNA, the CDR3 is TGTGCCAGCAGTTTTGAGGGGACCCAGTACTTC.

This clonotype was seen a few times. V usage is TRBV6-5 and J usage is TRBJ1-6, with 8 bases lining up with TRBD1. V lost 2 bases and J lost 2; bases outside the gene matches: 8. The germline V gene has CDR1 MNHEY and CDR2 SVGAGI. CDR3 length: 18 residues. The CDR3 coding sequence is TGTGCCAGCAGTTACCAGAGACAGGGGAAGACCTATAATTCACCCCTCCACTTT. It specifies CASSYQRQGKTYNSPLHF.

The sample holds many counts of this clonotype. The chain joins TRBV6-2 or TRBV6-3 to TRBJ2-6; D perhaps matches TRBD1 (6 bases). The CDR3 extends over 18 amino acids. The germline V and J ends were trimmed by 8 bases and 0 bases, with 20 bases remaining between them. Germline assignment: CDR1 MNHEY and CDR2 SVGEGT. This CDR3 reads CASRLGTNRSSGANVLTF. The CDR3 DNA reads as TGTGCCAGCCGGCTCGGGACAAACCGTAGCTCTGGGGCCAACGTCCTGACTTTC.

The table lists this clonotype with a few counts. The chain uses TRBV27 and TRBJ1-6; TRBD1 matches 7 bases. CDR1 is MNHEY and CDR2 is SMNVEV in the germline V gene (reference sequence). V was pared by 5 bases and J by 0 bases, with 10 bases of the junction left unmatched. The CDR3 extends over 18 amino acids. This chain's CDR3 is CASSDLLQGSSYNSPLHF. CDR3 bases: TGTGCCAGCAGTGACCTATTACAGGGGAGCTCCTATAATTCACCCCTCCACTTT.

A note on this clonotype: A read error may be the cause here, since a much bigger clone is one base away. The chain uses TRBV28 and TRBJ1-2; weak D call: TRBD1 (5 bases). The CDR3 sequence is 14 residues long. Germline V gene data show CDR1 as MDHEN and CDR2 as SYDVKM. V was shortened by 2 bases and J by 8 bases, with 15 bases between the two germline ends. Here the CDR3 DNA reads TGTGCCAGCAGTTTAAGTGTACGGGGGGAGGGCTACACCTTC. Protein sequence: CASSLSVRGEGYTF.

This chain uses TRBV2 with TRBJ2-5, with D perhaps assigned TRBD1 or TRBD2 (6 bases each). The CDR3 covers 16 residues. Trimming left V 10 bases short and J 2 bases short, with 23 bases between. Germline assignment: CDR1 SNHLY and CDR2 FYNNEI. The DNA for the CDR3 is TGTGCCAACACTAAAGAAAGGGGGGTTCTACAAGAGACCCAGTACTTC. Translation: CANTKERGVLQETQYF. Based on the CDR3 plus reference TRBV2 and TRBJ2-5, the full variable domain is EPEVTQTPSHQVTQMGQEVILRCVPISNHLYFYWYRQILGQKVEFLVSFYNNEISEKSEIFDDQFSVERPDGSNFTLKIRSTKLEDSAMYFCANTKERGVLQETQYFGPGTRLLVL.

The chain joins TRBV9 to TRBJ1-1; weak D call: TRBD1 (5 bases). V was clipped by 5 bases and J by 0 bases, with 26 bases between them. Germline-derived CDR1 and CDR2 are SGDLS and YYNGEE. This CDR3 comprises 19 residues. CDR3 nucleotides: TGTGCCAGCAGTTCGTCCTCCGCGGGGGAAGGCCCCATGAACACTGAAGCTTTCTTT. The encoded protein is CASSSSSAGEGPMNTEAFF.

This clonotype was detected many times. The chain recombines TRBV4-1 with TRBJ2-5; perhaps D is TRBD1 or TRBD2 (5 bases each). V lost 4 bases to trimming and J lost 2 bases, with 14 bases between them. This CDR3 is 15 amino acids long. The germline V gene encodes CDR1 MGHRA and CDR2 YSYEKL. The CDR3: CASSPGPGRQETQYF. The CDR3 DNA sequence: TGCGCCAGCAGCCCCGGTCCGGGACGGCAAGAGACCCAGTACTTC.